The clone carrying this TCR beta chain was recorded a few times. This entry belongs to a study of human T cells and chemical hapten exposure. The germline gives CDR1 MNHEY, CDR2 SVGEGT. J lost 5 bases, V lost 2 bases, and 2 bases had no gene match. The CDR3 runs 13 residues. Time point defined: patch test 2, 6 weeks after DPC sensitization. The treatment: therapeutic diphenylcyclopropenone sensitization with weekly scalp DPC. TCRdb re-analysed the RACE reads in MiXCR, keeping a single row per CDR3 protein. The repertoire consists of 95,000 or so distinct CDR3 sequences, with over 9.5% occurring once and the leading ten covering roughly 3%.

This clonotype originated in a woman aged 40 to 50 with alopecia areata. Some clones in this sample may be carry-over from other donors' samples. The sequencing used whole blood, collected in connection with sensitization to the hapten diphenylcyclopropenone (DPC). This chain joins TRBV6-2 or TRBV6-3 and TRBJ1-1, with 7 bases matching TRBD1. This CDR3 is CASSYGTDTEAFF. DNA for the CDR3: TGTGCCAGCAGTTACGGGACAGATACTGAAGCTTTCTTT.